This TCR beta chain comes out of a study of T cells in Graves' hyperthyroidism and ophthalmopathy (dated by TCRdb to between 2018 and 2020). A note on the overall study: Peripheral blood samples were taken at initial diagnosis, before any treatment was given. To identify TCR V-J signatures that set the groups apart, the researchers used a discovery cohort of 100 patients, made up of approximately 43 with Graves' ophthalmopathy and approximately 57 with stable Graves' hyperthyroidism. Prospective prediction of ophthalmopathy was tested in an independent validation cohort of about 19 hyperthyroidism patients and some 17 patients who later progressed to ophthalmopathy. The approximately 100 discovery patients were divided at random into training and test sets in a 7:3 ratio. The study also compared thyroid tissue and blood T-cell repertoires from a handful of Graves' hyperthyroidism patients. Once sampling was done, hyperthyroidism patients were given methimazole at a starting dose of 30 mg daily, whereas ophthalmopathy patients were given high-dose intravenous methylprednisolone. The paper reports TCR Vbeta CDR3 sequencing of some 140 peripheral blood samples: under 45 ophthalmopathy, fewer than 80 hyperthyroidism and 17 progressor patients.

Stable Graves' hyperthyroidism was defined as the absence of progression to ophthalmopathy over 18 months of follow-up. Hyperthyroidism patients were newly diagnosed, had a disease duration of under 2 months, and were aged 18 to 65 years. Any patient with an uncontrolled infection, another autoimmune disease, pregnancy or lactation was excluded. Diagnoses were based on clinical symptoms, serum thyroxine and TRAb, thyroid ultrasound and orbital computed tomography. PBMCs were isolated from 10 ml of fresh peripheral blood by Ficoll-Paque density gradient centrifugation. Total RNA was extracted with Trizol reagent, and quality was checked on an Agilent 2100 Bioanalyzer. Overall results and qualifications from the work: Sample size was not statistically predetermined, and blinding of investigators to group allocation was not performed. During validation, the model predicted progression to ophthalmopathy a median of around 6 months ahead of onset, with roughly 65% sensitivity and roughly 72% specificity. Most expanded thyroid clonotypes (frequency above 0.001) were also found in blood, which suggests that blood repertoires may mirror thyroid immune responses. A model built on a 13 V-J signature distinguished ophthalmopathy from stable hyperthyroidism, reaching about 89% sensitivity and approximately 81% specificity in cross-validation and 80%/75% in testing.

V is cut by 2 bases and J by 5 bases, and the space between the germline ends is 7 bases. The germline V gene encodes CDR1 MNHEY and CDR2 SMNVEV (reference sequence). The CDR3, from cysteine to phenylalanine, totals 13 residues. Kept here is only the CDR3 DNA, which spans 39 bases and is read in frame from base 1. This clonotype was picked up a small number of times. Its antigen is unknown. Nothing much larger sits one base from this clone, and base qualities are not available. The TCR beta CDR3 regions were amplified from the RNA transcripts. The TCR CDR3 was subjected to a first round of RT-PCR using the HTBI primer set and the Qiagen OneStep RT-PCR kit. The libraries were constructed in a second round of multiplex PCR and then size-selected and purified. Sequencing of the libraries was done on an Illumina HiSeq2000 using paired-end 100 bp reads. As for how the authors treated the data: SOAPnuke was used to process the raw data, throwing out any read that contained adapters or uncalled bases, had a mean Phred below 15, or lacked an exact constant-primer or identifier match. COPE v1.2.5 was used to merge high-quality paired reads, and clonotypes were defined as unique nucleotide sequences. Clonotypes were aligned to IMGT TRBV, TRBD and TRBJ reference segments using MiTCR v1.1. Analysis was restricted to V-J combinations with a frequency above 0.0001, which covered about 99% of repertoires. A TCS score was defined as the ratio of F50 (clonal expansion) to E x V (chaos), with BLOSUM62-based TCRdist applied between CDR3 peptides within each V-J. Welch's t-statistics and random forest reduced approximately 520 V-J features to 10 to 15, which were used in a naive Bayes classifier (R e1071). TCRdb reprocessing: public reads trimmed at Q25 with fastp, clones called with MiXCR, in-frame beta chains kept. Merged by CDR3 protein, the rows form single entries marked with the most common genes and DNA. The V and J calls were not made by the authors but by TCRdb's processing. Counted in this sample were about 320,000 distinct CDR3 sequences; approximately 16% of them appeared once. Of the sample, around a third is held by the ten largest clones.

The receptor comes from a young man with Graves' hyperthyroidism. Material: blood. The chain is made from TRBV27 and TRBJ1-5, with the D gene not confidently named. The CDR3 has the sequence CASSLNSYQPQHF. The DNA is as follows: TGTGCCAGCAGTTTAAACAGCTATCAGCCCCAGCATTTT.